This entry describes one T cell receptor beta chain. Its antigen remains undetermined. Base qualities are not recorded, but no much larger clone differs from it by a single base. The germline V gene gives CDR1 as MGHRA and CDR2 as YSYEKL. Measured from the cysteine to the phenylalanine, the CDR3 is 18 residues long. The sequence is cut down to CDR3 DNA, 54 bases in frame from base 1. Unmatched junction bases come to 17, with V trimmed by 1 base and J by 6 bases. The sample belongs to a study of cytomegalovirus exposure and HLA in healthy donors (dated by TCRdb to 2015 to 2018). The study in broad terms: According to an earlier analysis of around 600 of the donors, some 180 million T cells yielded 95 million to 140 million unique TCR beta sequences and 276 Gb of sequence data. The later analysis used no new phenotypic data to find candidate immune exposures, relying instead on TCR beta sequences and their occurrence across donors. Besides the first cohort of about 730 subjects, a separate validation cohort made up of around 120 different subjects was used. Genome-wide SNP genotypes for about 65% of the 666 donors were used in a later genetic analysis, which treated that subset as a discovery cohort. The study was designed to test whether signatures of past pathogen exposure could be identified by cataloging public T cell receptors. A handful of DR-DQ haplotypes were treated as single units for association and clustering because of strong linkage in the cohort. In a later analysis, previously published TCR beta repertoires from 670 or so donors were re-analyzed and high-resolution HLA genotyping was added so that TCR occurrence patterns could be studied. Roughly 300 gigabases of sequencing data and roughly 80 million unique TCR sequences made up an early release that covered fewer than 650 HLA-typed donors. Donor age, sex, ethnicity and CMV serostatus were compiled alongside the repertoire data. Of the 350 to 450 genotyped donors, around 81% fell in the genetic ancestry cluster associated with self-reported Caucasian donors. The number of donors typed differed by locus, with roughly 620-640 for A, B, C, DRB1 and DQB1, around 500 for DQA1, over 600 for DPA1, and 472 for DPB1. On average, around 230,000 unique TCR beta nucleotide sequences were sequenced per donor among 350 to 400 genotyped donors of the cohort, with approximately 18% of those sequences being non-productive. HLA typing covered class I and class II loci at four-digit resolution. To predict cytomegalovirus infection status, the study combined high-throughput TCR immunosequencing, statistical association of individual TCRs with disease status, and machine learning. An earlier analysis of approximately 640 of the donors applied high-throughput TCR beta sequencing to assess whether each TCR beta V gene segment acted as functional or pseudogenic. The T cell repertoires of 666 subjects were profiled by immunosequencing and related to cytomegalovirus serostatus. Every discovery cohort repertoire had been produced on one sequencing platform.

Results the study describes overall, beyond this receptor: Most CMV-associated TCR beta chains appeared to be HLA-restricted in a later analysis, and the HLA associations seemed to be driven largely by CMV exposure. At a false discovery rate of 0.05, a later analysis linked roughly 17,000 TCR beta sequences to specific HLA alleles. When HLA alleles, especially DR and DQ, strongly co-occurred, TCR associations were difficult to assign to individual alleles. An earlier analysis of several hundred of the donors showed that most TCR beta V segments appeared in productive rearrangements either about 87% or about 30% of the time, which broadly matched IMGT annotations. V-gene and J-gene trimming of TCR beta chains was associated with a missense DCLRE1C variant in a later genetic analysis, and the association was replicated in an independent cohort. According to the authors, the approach could potentially be generalized to other disease states and immunological phenotypes. In this cohort, only TCR beta chains were sequenced, and detectable features were limited by the absence of alpha or paired-chain data. In a later analysis, TCR association rates were found to vary across HLA loci, with the most associated TCRs seen for DRB1 alleles and the fewest for HLA-C alleles. Because HLA typing was missing for some donors at each locus, association tests included only the typed subset. While some public TCRs were present in many individuals, most TCR sequences turned up only very rarely across donors. A further reported finding was that TCR beta sequences accurately predicted the HLA-A and HLA-B alleles for most subjects in the first cohort. In a later analysis, HLA-associated TCR beta chains showed more clonal expansion and lower generation probabilities than non-associated chains that were equally common. Because counts were too low, more than 15 rarely observed V segments, including chromosome 9 orphons, were excluded from the earlier analysis of around 590 of the donors. Some IMGT-functional V segments, including TRBV6-2 and TRBV6-3, could not be distinguished by the 87-base-pair reads and were therefore excluded. Presence/absence analyses assumed roughly uniform sequencing depth across donors, an assumption that may not hold. A few of the identified cytomegalovirus-associated TCR beta chains were confirmed in vitro to be specific for cytomegalovirus antigens. According to a later genetic analysis, donors in an Asian-associated ancestry cluster had fewer N-insertions in productive TCRs than the roughly 700-donor mean. Immune exposure information for the cohort was limited to CMV serostatus. In both the original and validation cohorts, the classifier was reported to diagnose cytomegalovirus status with high specificity and sensitivity. Correlated functional status among segregating V segments might be attributable to linkage disequilibrium, but an unknown experimental factor could not be ruled out. A cluster of highly shared sequence variants was judged likely to represent a technical artifact of the sequencing pipeline. The study listed approximately 160 TCR beta chains as associated with cytomegalovirus. According to a later analysis, parvovirus B19, influenza, CMV and Epstein-Barr virus appeared linked to several top co-occurrence clusters.

The library was made by the immunoSEQ multiplex PCR assay. For the multiplex PCR, a mixture combining 60 forward primers for TCR Vbeta segments and 13 reverse primers for TCR Jbeta segments was used. Amplification of the CDR3 region of rearranged TCR beta genes was performed with a multiplex PCR assay on genomic DNA. Amplified TCR beta libraries were sequenced as 87-base-pair reads on the Illumina HiSeq System. The original methods were these. A later analysis tallied 75 million to 85 million unique TCR beta chains across the 666 repertoires, and about 10 million of those chains were shared by two or more donors. Raw reads were error-corrected and collapsed into unique sequences with a nearest-neighbor algorithm that merged closely related sequences to remove PCR and sequencing errors. To assign V, D and J gene segments, CDR3 sequences were aligned to IMGT reference sequences. Each retained sequence needed at least a six-nucleotide match to both a V gene segment and a J gene segment. A rearrangement was called productive if the CDR3 had no stop codons and remained in frame with V and J, and every other rearrangement was called non-productive. CDR3 was defined by IMGT convention, running from the second conserved V-encoded cysteine to the conserved J-encoded phenylalanine. In an earlier analysis of approximately 590 of the donors, sequences lacking an unambiguous match to a single V gene segment were excluded. An earlier analysis of some 500 of the donors classified V segments as functional when productive rearrangements were above 56.7% and as segregating when the standard deviation between donors was above 5%. To diagnose cytomegalovirus status from the catalog of TCR beta chain sequences, a statistical classification framework was built. A later analysis assigned V and J genes by comparing TCR nucleotide sequences with IMGT/GENE-DB human TR gene sequences. Using the TCRdist pipeline, a later analysis assigned CDR3 sequences along with most-parsimonious VDJ recombination scenarios. In a later analysis, every TCR beta chain was defined by the combination of its CDR3 amino acid sequence and its V-gene family, and reads without a unique V-gene family were dropped. As a way to deal with suspected cross-contamination and a sequencing artifact, a later analysis dropped over 550 nucleotide sequences that were highly shared and had low generation probability. For each public chain, a later analysis derived a clonal expansion index from normalized ranks of inferred template counts within each repertoire. Generation probabilities in a later analysis came from a VDJ recombination model fitted to out-of-frame rearrangements, and those results were checked against IGoR. In a later analysis, TCR-TCR, TCR-HLA and TCR-CMV co-occurrence was scored with hypergeometric tests, and a repertoire-size bias correction was applied to TCR pairs. To estimate false discovery rates, a later analysis permuted the HLA or CMV assignments 20 times. In a later analysis, co-occurring TCRs were grouped using DBSCAN, and TCRdist sequence similarity was added for clustering within HLA-allele-positive subsets. Co-occurrence clustering excluded repertoires with fewer than 30,000 or more than 120,000 public chains, plus five with anomalous nucleotide sharing. TCRdb retrieved this table from immuneACCESS and kept in-frame rearrangements only. Not all clones are present; in checked studies, unresolved V genes account for under half, and no reason is known for the remainder. D and trimming were read from the DNA, whereas the V and J calls and clone size are those reported in that table. This sample is represented by around 100,000 clones; 84% of them were singletons. Jointly, the top ten make up 4.5% to 7% of the sample.

The cohort consisted of hundreds of healthy bone marrow donors. At the time of sampling, all cohort members were nominally healthy, though unrecorded immune exposures were likely present. The donor was CMV seropositive and belonged to the group of 250 to 350 seropositive cohort members. Every donor gave a peripheral blood sample, and the peripheral blood mononuclear cells from that sample were used for TCR beta sequencing. The Qiagen DNeasy Blood Extraction Kit was used to extract genomic DNA from the blood cell samples. The chain employs TRBV4-1 and TRBJ2-7, with TRBD1 identical over 8 junction bases. The source of this sequence is a woman under 30 in good health and CMV-seropositive. The sequenced sample was PBMCs. Here is the DNA: TGCGCCAGCAGCCAAGGGATGCTAGGACAGGGATATTTAGCCGAGCAGTACTTC. It codes for CASSQGMLGQGYLAEQYF.